The rows below give T cell receptor beta chains drawn from one sample of a study of cytomegalovirus exposure and HLA in healthy donors. The table came from immunoSEQ multiplex PCR; TCRdb's copy has only in-frame clones and leaves some out. The top ten clones hold approximately 2.4% of a sample with roughly 190,000 clones, around four fifths of them seen once. The specimen sequenced was PBMCs. These receptors all come from a woman aged 50 to 60 in good health and CMV-seropositive. CDR3s include the opening cysteine and the closing phenylalanine or tryptophan. The D gene is left open where the match is weak. Only some rows state a clone size, as once, few, many or a class for expanded clones.

j_gene: TRBJ1-6
d_gene: -
v_gene: TRBV6-6
abundance: -
CDR3nt: TGTGCCAGCAGTCCCCCGCCCTACAATTCACCCCTCCACTTT
CDR3aa: CASSPPPYNSPLHF

j_gene: TRBJ1-2
d_gene: TRBD1
v_gene: TRBV5-1
abundance: -
CDR3nt: TGCGCCAGCAGCTTGCAGGACGGACAGGGAGCCGGCTACACCTTC
CDR3aa: CASSLQDGQGAGYTF

j_gene: TRBJ2-3
d_gene: TRBD2
v_gene: TRBV29-1
abundance: -
CDR3nt: TGCAGCTCTGATCCCGGGGGGGGTGGAGATACGCAGTATTTT
CDR3aa: CSSDPGGGGDTQYF

j_gene: TRBJ2-2
d_gene: -
v_gene: TRBV5-1
abundance: once
CDR3nt: TGCGCCAGCAGCTTAAACACAGGGCCCGGGGAGCTGTTTTTT
CDR3aa: CASSLNTGPGELFF

j_gene: TRBJ1-2
d_gene: -
v_gene: TRBV5-1
abundance: -
CDR3nt: TGCGCCAGCAGCTTGTCGTCAGGGGTCTATGGCTACACCTTC
CDR3aa: CASSLSSGVYGYTF

j_gene: TRBJ2-5
d_gene: TRBD2
v_gene: TRBV5-1
abundance: -
CDR3nt: TGCGCCAGCAGCCCTAGCCTAGCGGGAGAAGAGACCCAGTACTTC
CDR3aa: CASSPSLAGEETQYF

j_gene: TRBJ1-2
d_gene: TRBD1
v_gene: TRBV19
abundance: -
CDR3nt: TGTGCCAGCAAACCGGGACAGGGGGCCTATGGCTACACCTTC
CDR3aa: CASKPGQGAYGYTF

j_gene: TRBJ2-3
d_gene: -
v_gene: TRBV4-3
abundance: -
CDR3nt: TGCGCCAGCAGCCAAGTCAGAGGGCCCCAATATACGCAGTATTTT
CDR3aa: CASSQVRGPQYTQYF

j_gene: TRBJ2-3
d_gene: TRBD2
v_gene: TRBV5-1
abundance: few
CDR3nt: TGCGCCAGCAGCAGGACTAGCGGGGGACGCACAGATACGCAGTATTTT
CDR3aa: CASSRTSGGRTDTQYF

j_gene: TRBJ2-3
d_gene: -
v_gene: TRBV4-1
abundance: -
CDR3nt: TGCGCCAGCAGCCCCCCACAGGGATGGACACGCACAGATACGCAGTATTTT
CDR3aa: CASSPPQGWTRTDTQYF

j_gene: TRBJ2-2
d_gene: TRBD1
v_gene: TRBV7-2
abundance: few
CDR3nt: TGTGCCAGCAGCTCCCGACAGGGAACCGGGGAGCTGTTTTTT
CDR3aa: CASSSRQGTGELFF

j_gene: TRBJ1-5
d_gene: -
v_gene: TRBV27
abundance: -
CDR3nt: TGTGCCAGCAGTTTAATATCCGACAGTAATCAGCCCCAGCATTTT
CDR3aa: CASSLISDSNQPQHF

j_gene: TRBJ1-3
d_gene: -
v_gene: TRBV11-2
abundance: -
CDR3nt: TGTGCCAGCAGCCCATTAATAGGACAAGTCTCTGGAAACACCATATATTTT
CDR3aa: CASSPLIGQVSGNTIYF

j_gene: TRBJ2-5
d_gene: TRBD2
v_gene: TRBV18
abundance: -
CDR3nt: TGTGCCAGCTCACCTGGACTAGCAGAGACCCAGTACTTC
CDR3aa: CASSPGLAETQYF

j_gene: TRBJ2-5
d_gene: -
v_gene: TRBV23-1
abundance: -
CDR3nt: TGCGCCAGCCGTAACAGGGGGGGGGAGACCCAGTACTTC
CDR3aa: CASRNRGGETQYF

j_gene: TRBJ2-7
d_gene: -
v_gene: TRBV7-3
abundance: -
CDR3nt: TGTGCCAGCAGCTTAGTAGGGGGATACGAGCAGTACTTC
CDR3aa: CASSLVGGYEQYF

j_gene: TRBJ2-7
d_gene: -
v_gene: TRBV5-6
abundance: -
CDR3nt: TGTGCCAGCAGCCCCCTAGGGGGGGGCGGTAGACACGAGCAGTACTTC
CDR3aa: CASSPLGGGGRHEQYF

j_gene: TRBJ1-4
d_gene: -
v_gene: TRBV20-1
abundance: -
CDR3nt: TGCAGTGCTAGAAACTTAGAAAAACTGTTTTTT
CDR3aa: CSARNLEKLFF

j_gene: TRBJ1-1
d_gene: TRBD1
v_gene: TRBV28
abundance: -
CDR3nt: TGTGCCAGCAGTACCTCGACAGGGGTAACTGAAGCTTTCTTT
CDR3aa: CASSTSTGVTEAFF

j_gene: TRBJ1-1
d_gene: TRBD1
v_gene: TRBV6-1
abundance: -
CDR3nt: TGTGCCAGCAGCCTGGACAGGGGCACTGAAGCTTTCTTT
CDR3aa: CASSLDRGTEAFF

j_gene: TRBJ2-1
d_gene: -
v_gene: TRBV7-2
abundance: -
CDR3nt: TGTGCCAGCAGATACGACCGGGGCTCCTACAATGAGCAGTTCTTC
CDR3aa: CASRYDRGSYNEQFF

j_gene: TRBJ1-1
d_gene: TRBD1
v_gene: TRBV11-1
abundance: -
CDR3nt: TGTGCCAGCAGCTTAGAGGGACAGGGGACTGAAGCTTTCTTT
CDR3aa: CASSLEGQGTEAFF

j_gene: TRBJ1-2
d_gene: -
v_gene: TRBV18
abundance: -
CDR3nt: TGTGCCAGCTCATTCGAGACTAACTATGGCTACACCTTC
CDR3aa: CASSFETNYGYTF

j_gene: TRBJ2-7
d_gene: TRBD2
v_gene: TRBV28
abundance: -
CDR3nt: TGTGCCAGCAGTTCCCCCGGACTAGGCAACGAGCAGTACTTC
CDR3aa: CASSSPGLGNEQYF

j_gene: TRBJ2-3
d_gene: -
v_gene: TRBV7-2
abundance: -
CDR3nt: TGTGCCAGCAGCCTCCAGGGGGCGGGGGCAGATACGCAGTATTTT
CDR3aa: CASSLQGAGADTQYF

j_gene: TRBJ2-5
d_gene: TRBD1
v_gene: TRBV6-5
abundance: -
CDR3nt: TGTGCCAGCAGCCAGGACAGGGTTTTTCAGACCCAGTACTTC
CDR3aa: CASSQDRVFQTQYF